The 14 T cell receptor beta chains below were found in one sample sequenced in a study of blood T cells in healthy people across ages. Combining a sample-barcoded 5' primer with a J-beta primer mix, a second PCR ran for about 7 to 11 cycles. TCRdb recomputed calls from the 5' RACE reads with MiXCR, one row per CDR3 protein. The profile covers 650,000 to 800,000 distinct CDR3 sequences, with around 43% appearing a single time and under 20% taken by the ten largest. Sequencing was done on a sample of blood. The source of these receptors is a man aged 60-69 years in good health.

This clonotype was observed a few times. The chain employs TRBV25-1 and TRBJ2-3; D uncertain. Germline loops: CDR1 MGHDK, CDR2 SYGVNS. V lost 6 bases, J lost 3 bases, and 10 bases lay in between. This CDR3 spans 13 amino acids. In DNA, the CDR3 is TGTGCCAGCAGGACCCCGGCAACAGATACGCAGTATTTT. Protein product: CASRTPATDTQYF.

This clonotype was found a few times. The chain uses TRBV7-2 and TRBJ2-1; D remains ambiguous. The CDR3 totals 13 residues. V lost 2 bases, J lost 10 bases, and 12 bases lay in between. CDR1 and CDR2 from the germline V gene are SGHTA and FQGNSA. The CDR3 DNA reads as TGTGCCAGCAGCTTAACATCCGGAAGAGAGCAGTTCTTC. Translated, it gives CASSLTSGREQFF.

The gene calls are TRBV2 and TRBJ1-4; no clear D. Germline V gives CDR1 SNHLY, CDR2 FYNNEI. V was clipped by 2 bases and J by 8 bases, with 9 bases between them. This CDR3 is 13 amino acids long. In DNA, the CDR3 is TGTGCCAGCAGTGAACTAATAACGGAAAAACTGTTTTTT. Its protein product is CASSELITEKLFF.

This clonotype came up many times. The J gene is TRBJ1-2, the V gene TRBV25-1; a possible D gene is TRBD1 (5 bases). Looked up from germline, CDR1 is MGHDK and CDR2 is SYGVNS. The CDR3 sequence is 12 residues long. The germline V and J ends were trimmed by 4 bases and 8 bases, with 11 bases remaining between them. The CDR3 sequence: CASSVQGGGYTF. The CDR3 DNA sequence: TGTGCCAGCAGTGTTCAGGGAGGGGGCTACACCTTC.

This clonotype occurred a few times. The chain couples TRBV6-2 or TRBV6-3 to TRBJ2-7, with TRBD2 identical over 12 bases. Germline-derived CDR1 and CDR2 are MNHEY and SVGEGT. V gave up 6 bases and J gave up 2 bases; unmatched junction bases: 2. This CDR3 contains 14 residues. CDR3 DNA: TGTGCCAGCAGAACTAGCGGGGGGACCTACGAGCAGTACTTC. As protein: CASRTSGGTYEQYF.

The J gene is TRBJ2-1, the V gene TRBV24-1; D tentatively fits TRBD1 or TRBD2 (5 bases each). Trimming took 4 bases from V and 2 from J, leaving 8 bases between them. Germline V gene sequence: CDR1 KGHDR, CDR2 SFDVKD. The CDR3 is made up of 14 amino acids. CDR3 amino acids: CATSESGPYNEQFF. For the CDR3, the DNA is TGTGCCACCAGTGAGTCGGGACCCTACAATGAGCAGTTCTTC.

V gene TRBV20-1 combines with J gene TRBJ2-4; 12 bases align to TRBD1. The germline CDR1 and CDR2 sequences are DFQATT and SNEGSKA (reference sequence). The junction had 13 bases not matched to a gene; V was cut back by 6 bases and J by 13 bases. The CDR3 is made up of 14 amino acids. CDR3 residues: CSARTGQGASDQYF. DNA for the CDR3: TGCAGTGCAAGAACGGGACAGGGGGCGTCCGACCAGTACTTC.

The CDR3 region has the DNA TGTGCCAGCAGTTACATCGGGGGAGCCTACGAGCAGTACTTC. Protein: CASSYIGGAYEQYF. The chain joins TRBV6-2 or TRBV6-3 to TRBJ2-7; perhaps TRBD2 as D (6 bases). The CDR3 extends over 14 amino acids. Trimming took off 2 bases at V and 2 bases at J, with 10 bases between the two ends. Germline assignment: CDR1 MNHEY and CDR2 SVGEGT.

Ten or more counts support this clonotype. The rearrangement uses TRBV27 and TRBJ2-7; TRBD2 matches at 8 bases. Germline assignment: CDR1 MNHEY and CDR2 SMNVEV (reference sequence). The ends lost 3 bases at V and 1 base at J; junction bases unmatched: 11. CDR3 length: 17 amino acids. The CDR3 spells CASSLAPREGLSYEQYF. DNA for the CDR3: TGTGCCAGCAGTTTGGCCCCCCGGGAGGGGCTATCCTACGAGCAGTACTTC.

This chain connects TRBV29-1 to TRBJ1-2; D not resolved. This CDR3 spans 16 amino acids. Germline CDR1 reads SQVTM; CDR2 reads ANQGSEA. V was cut by 8 bases and J by 0 bases, with 22 bases left in between. CDR3 sequence: CSTLGGPQIANYGYTF. DNA for the CDR3: TGCAGCACTTTGGGCGGGCCCCAGATAGCTAACTATGGCTACACCTTC. The full variable domain, with the rest looked up from reference TRBV29-1 and TRBJ1-2, is SAVISQKPSRDICQRGTSLTIQCQVDSQVTMMFWYRQQPGQSLTLIATANQGSEATYESGFVIDKFPISRPNLTFSTLTVSNMSPEDSSIYLCSTLGGPQIANYGYTFGSGTRLTVV.

This chain joins TRBV9 and TRBJ2-3; TRBD1 agrees at 7 bases. Germline V gives CDR1 SGDLS, CDR2 YYNGEE. This CDR3 region has 16 residues. The ends lost 4 bases at V and 1 base at J; junction bases unmatched: 9. The CDR3 DNA is TGTGCCAGCAGCCGACAAGAGGGGGCGGGCACAGATACGCAGTATTTT. Its protein is CASSRQEGAGTDTQYF. The variable domain in full, with the rest retrieved from reference TRBV9 and TRBJ2-3, is DSGVTQTPKHLITATGQRVTLRCSPRSGDLSVYWYQQSLDQGLQFLIQYYNGEERAKGNILERFSAQQFPDLHSELNLSSLELGDSALYFCASSRQEGAGTDTQYFGPGTRLTVL.

This chain connects TRBV12-3 or TRBV12-4 to TRBJ2-1; no firm D call. The assigned J gene may be wrong: the sequence end matches TRBJ2-7 better. The CDR3 runs to 15 residues. The chain's CDR3 is CASSRPGTSYNEQYF. The DNA of the CDR3 is TGTGCCAGCAGCCGTCCCGGTACCTCCTACAATGAGCAGTACTTC.

The sample holds a few counts of this clonotype. The CDR3 sequence: CASSLGDRDYNEQFF. The CDR3 DNA is TGTGCCAGCAGCTTAGGGGACCGAGATTACAATGAGCAGTTCTTC. The J gene is TRBJ2-1, the V gene TRBV11-1, with D possibly called TRBD1 or TRBD2 (5 bases each). Germline V gene sequence: CDR1 SGHAT, CDR2 FQDESV (reference sequence). The CDR3 consists of 15 residues. Trimming cost V 1 base and J 4 bases, with 11 bases left between them.

This clonotype was seen a handful of times. The CDR3 here is CASSLTGVEETQYF. The CDR3 bases are TGTGCCAGCAGCCTGACAGGGGTTGAAGAGACCCAGTACTTC. The gene calls are TRBV3-1 and TRBJ2-5; TRBD1 matches at 8 bases. This CDR3 has 14 residues. CDR1 and CDR2 (germline): LGHDT, YNNKEL (reference sequence). V lost 4 bases, J lost 3 bases, and 4 bases stayed unmatched.